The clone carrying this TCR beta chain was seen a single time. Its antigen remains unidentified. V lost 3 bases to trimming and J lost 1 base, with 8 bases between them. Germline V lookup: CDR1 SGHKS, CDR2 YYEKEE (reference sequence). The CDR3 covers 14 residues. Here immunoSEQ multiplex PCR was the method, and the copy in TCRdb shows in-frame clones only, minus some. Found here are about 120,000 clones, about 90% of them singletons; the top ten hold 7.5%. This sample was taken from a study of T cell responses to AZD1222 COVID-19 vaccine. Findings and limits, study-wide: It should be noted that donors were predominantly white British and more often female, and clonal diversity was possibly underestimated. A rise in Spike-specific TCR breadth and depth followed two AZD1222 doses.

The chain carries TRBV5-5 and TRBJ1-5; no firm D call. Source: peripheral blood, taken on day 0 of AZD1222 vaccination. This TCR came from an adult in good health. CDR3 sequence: CASSYRMSNQPQHF. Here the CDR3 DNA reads TGTGCCAGCAGCTATCGTATGAGCAATCAGCCCCAGCATTTT.